This is a list of T cell receptor beta chains from one sample in a study of blood T cell repertoires in COVID-19. The method was immunoSEQ multiplex PCR; TCRdb's version includes in-frame clones alone and lacks a portion of them. This table has 100,000 to 150,000 clones, about nine tenths appearing once. The specimen sequenced was peripheral blood. Receptor source: a man between 60 and 70 years old with COVID-19, enrolled during active disease. The CDR3 runs from the conserved cysteine through the conserved F or W. Fields, in order: CDR3 DNA, CDR3 protein, CDR3 length, V gene, D gene, clone size, J gene. D genes are given only for firm matches. Expanded clones get a size class; other rows say once, few or many, or leave the size out.

CDR3nt: TGTGCCAGCAGTCCCGACAGAGGAGGCTACACCTTC
CDR3aa: CASSPDRGGYTF
len: 12
v_gene: TRBV6-6
d_gene: NA
abundance: NA
j_gene: TRBJ1-2

CDR3nt: TGTGCCAGCAAAAGACAGGGGTCCATCTCTGGAAACACCATATATTTT
CDR3aa: CASKRQGSISGNTIYF
len: 16
v_gene: TRBV5-4
d_gene: TRBD1
abundance: once
j_gene: TRBJ1-3

CDR3nt: TGTGCCAGCAGCCCAAACGGACAGACCTACGAGCAGTACTTC
CDR3aa: CASSPNGQTYEQYF
len: 14
v_gene: TRBV7-6
d_gene: NA
abundance: once
j_gene: TRBJ2-7

CDR3nt: TGTGCCAGCAGCTTAGTGTCGGGAGGAGAGACCCAGTACTTC
CDR3aa: CASSLVSGGETQYF
len: 14
v_gene: TRBV7-2
d_gene: TRBD2
abundance: NA
j_gene: TRBJ2-5

CDR3nt: TGTGCCTGGAGTGTACCCAACAGGGGAAGGCGGAACGAGCAGTACTTC
CDR3aa: CAWSVPNRGRRNEQYF
len: 16
v_gene: TRBV30
d_gene: TRBD1
abundance: NA
j_gene: TRBJ2-7

CDR3nt: TGTGCCAGCAGTATACAGGGGGCAGAAGCTTTCTTT
CDR3aa: CASSIQGAEAFF
len: 12
v_gene: TRBV6-5
d_gene: TRBD1
abundance: NA
j_gene: TRBJ1-1

CDR3nt: TGTGCCAGCACCGAAAGGGGCAATGAGCAGTTCTTC
CDR3aa: CASTERGNEQFF
len: 12
v_gene: TRBV7-8
d_gene: NA
abundance: NA
j_gene: TRBJ2-1

CDR3nt: TGTGCCAGCAGTGAACAACAGGGGGCGCGTCTTGAGCAGTTCTTC
CDR3aa: CASSEQQGARLEQFF
len: 15
v_gene: TRBV6-1
d_gene: TRBD1
abundance: NA
j_gene: TRBJ2-1

CDR3nt: TGTGCCAGCAGTGACCCAGGGGCGGGAGCAAACAATGAGCAGTTCTTC
CDR3aa: CASSDPGAGANNEQFF
len: 16
v_gene: TRBV6-2/TRBV6-3
d_gene: NA
abundance: NA
j_gene: TRBJ2-1

CDR3nt: TGTGCCACCAGTGACCCTGGACAGGCGCTGGATGGCTACACCTTC
CDR3aa: CATSDPGQALDGYTF
len: 15
v_gene: TRBV24-1
d_gene: TRBD1
abundance: NA
j_gene: TRBJ1-2

CDR3nt: TGTGCCAGTAGTGCCGGGGGGGACTATGGCTACACCTTC
CDR3aa: CASSAGGDYGYTF
len: 13
v_gene: TRBV19
d_gene: NA
abundance: NA
j_gene: TRBJ1-2

CDR3nt: TGCGCCAGCAGCAGGACAGGGGAGTCGAACACTGAAGCTTTCTTT
CDR3aa: CASSRTGESNTEAFF
len: 15
v_gene: TRBV5-1
d_gene: TRBD1
abundance: NA
j_gene: TRBJ1-1

CDR3nt: TGTGCCAGCTCTTCATCCTATGGCTACACCTTC
CDR3aa: CASSSSYGYTF
len: 11
v_gene: TRBV18
d_gene: NA
abundance: few
j_gene: TRBJ1-2

CDR3nt: TGTGCCATCAGTGAGGGGGACAGGGTTAAGACCCAGTACTTC
CDR3aa: CAISEGDRVKTQYF
len: 14
v_gene: TRBV10-3
d_gene: TRBD1
abundance: once
j_gene: TRBJ2-5

CDR3nt: TGTGCCAGCAGTAAAGACAGGGGGCTCGGCACAGATACGCAGTATTTT
CDR3aa: CASSKDRGLGTDTQYF
len: 16
v_gene: TRBV6-1
d_gene: TRBD1
abundance: once
j_gene: TRBJ2-3

CDR3nt: TGTGCCAGCAGTTTGCGACAGGGGCGCACCGGGGAGCTGTTTTTT
CDR3aa: CASSLRQGRTGELFF
len: 15
v_gene: TRBV28
d_gene: TRBD1
abundance: NA
j_gene: TRBJ2-2

CDR3nt: TGTGCCAGCAGCTTAGGTTCGGGAATCACAGATACGCAGTATTTT
CDR3aa: CASSLGSGITDTQYF
len: 15
v_gene: TRBV7-9
d_gene: NA
abundance: NA
j_gene: TRBJ2-3

CDR3nt: TGTGCCAGTAGTAGCCTTAGAAGAGGAGGCTATGGCTACACCTTC
CDR3aa: CASSSLRRGGYGYTF
len: 15
v_gene: TRBV19
d_gene: NA
abundance: NA
j_gene: TRBJ1-2

CDR3nt: TGTGCCAGCAGCCAAGATCTGGCCAATCAGCCCCAGCATTTT
CDR3aa: CASSQDLANQPQHF
len: 14
v_gene: TRBV3-1/TRBV3-2
d_gene: NA
abundance: NA
j_gene: TRBJ1-5

CDR3nt: TGTGCCAGCAGTTTCCTACGGGAACTCCCAGGAGGGATCGATGAGCAGTTCTTC
CDR3aa: CASSFLRELPGGIDEQFF
len: 18
v_gene: TRBV27
d_gene: NA
abundance: NA
j_gene: TRBJ2-1

CDR3nt: TGCGCCAGCAGTGAGTTAGGAGACACCATATATTTT
CDR3aa: CASSELGDTIYF
len: 12
v_gene: TRBV5-1
d_gene: NA
abundance: NA
j_gene: TRBJ1-3

CDR3nt: TGTGCCACCAGCAGAGATGTTCCTAATAATTCACCCCTCCACTTT
CDR3aa: CATSRDVPNNSPLHF
len: 15
v_gene: TRBV15
d_gene: NA
abundance: NA
j_gene: TRBJ1-6

CDR3nt: TGTGCCAGCAGCCGACTAGCGGGAGGGAAGGGTGAGCAGTTCTTC
CDR3aa: CASSRLAGGKGEQFF
len: 15
v_gene: TRBV6-5
d_gene: TRBD2
abundance: NA
j_gene: TRBJ2-1

CDR3nt: TGCGCCAGCAGCCCAGGGATTTTTTATGGCTACACCTTC
CDR3aa: CASSPGIFYGYTF
len: 13
v_gene: TRBV5-1
d_gene: NA
abundance: NA
j_gene: TRBJ1-2

CDR3nt: TGTGCCATCAGTGAGTCGAGGGGGGGGCCAGAAGGTAATCAGCCCCAGCATTTT
CDR3aa: CAISESRGGPEGNQPQHF
len: 18
v_gene: TRBV10-3
d_gene: NA
abundance: NA
j_gene: TRBJ1-5

CDR3nt: TGTGCCAGCAGTTTATTTGGAGGGGAGCAGTACTTC
CDR3aa: CASSLFGGEQYF
len: 12
v_gene: TRBV28
d_gene: NA
abundance: NA
j_gene: TRBJ2-7

CDR3nt: TGTGCCACCAGTGATTTAGGGCCACAGGGCCTCGGCACAGATACGCAGTATTTT
CDR3aa: CATSDLGPQGLGTDTQYF
len: 18
v_gene: TRBV24-1
d_gene: NA
abundance: NA
j_gene: TRBJ2-3

CDR3nt: TGTGCCTGGAGGTCAGGTTGGTGGGAGAGGAACACCGGGGAGCTGTTTTTT
CDR3aa: CAWRSGWWERNTGELFF
len: 17
v_gene: TRBV30
d_gene: NA
abundance: NA
j_gene: TRBJ2-2

CDR3nt: TGCGCCAGCAGCCAAGTGCTGTCAGGGGGAGACTACACCTTC
CDR3aa: CASSQVLSGGDYTF
len: 14
v_gene: TRBV4-3
d_gene: TRBD1
abundance: NA
j_gene: TRBJ1-2

CDR3nt: TGTGCCAGCTCTGGACAGAATAAAGCTTTCTTT
CDR3aa: CASSGQNKAFF
len: 11
v_gene: TRBV18
d_gene: NA
abundance: NA
j_gene: TRBJ1-1

CDR3nt: TGTGCCAGTAGTAGAGTTAGCGGTACCTACAATGAGCAGTTCTTC
CDR3aa: CASSRVSGTYNEQFF
len: 15
v_gene: TRBV19
d_gene: NA
abundance: NA
j_gene: TRBJ2-1